The T cell receptor (beta chain) described here comes from a study of cytomegalovirus exposure and HLA in healthy donors. Study-wide context: Some 85 million unique TCRs, all from HLA-typed donors, were included in an early release of the data. Whole-study results and caveats: An ancestry cluster, one associated with Asian ancestry, reportedly showed fewer N-insertions than the roughly 670-donor mean in a later analysis. Most CMV-associated TCR beta chains appeared HLA-restricted in a later analysis.

Notes on this clone: Its target is not known.

Use of 60 Vbeta and 13 Jbeta primers characterized the PCR. Some clones are missing from TCRdb's copy, which holds only in-frame ones; the method was immunoSEQ multiplex PCR. The sample has fewer than 200,000 clones, about 80% seen once. Per germline, CDR1 SGHNT and CDR2 YYREEE (reference sequence). The CDR3 covers 15 residues. V dropped 0 bases and J dropped 3 bases, with 9 bases sitting between them. This clonotype originated in a man younger than 35 in good health and CMV-seropositive. The chain combines TRBV5-4 with TRBJ1-4, with D hard to call. The sample comprised PBMCs. CDR3 nucleotide sequence: TGTGCCAGCAGCTTGGGCGGTTCAGCTAATGAAAAACTGTTTTTT. Amino acids: CASSLGGSANEKLFF.